These 21 T cell receptor beta chains came from one sample sequenced in a study of radiotherapy plus CTLA-4 blockade in lung cancer. Assay used: immunoSEQ multiplex PCR; TCRdb lists only in-frame clones, some missing. The table has over 100,000 clones, approximately 80% seen once. The specimen comprised peripheral blood, sampled from a patient treated with radiotherapy plus ipilimumab. The receptor set was obtained from a human donor with non-small cell lung cancer that progressed on radiotherapy plus ipilimumab. Some clones in this sample may be carry-over from other donors' samples.

This clone appeared once. The V gene is TRBV19, the J gene TRBJ1-1; perhaps TRBD1 as D (6 bases). V was pared by 4 bases and J by 1 base, with 10 bases between. Germline V gene sequence: CDR1 LNHDA, CDR2 SQIVND (reference sequence). The CDR3 sequence is 14 residues long. The CDR3 DNA reads as TGTGCCAGTAGTAAACAGGGTCGGAACACTGAAGCTTTCTTT. This sequence encodes CASSKQGRNTEAFF.

The chain recombines TRBV11-3 with TRBJ2-5, with D unclear. This CDR3 region has 13 residues. Germline V gene lookup returns CDR1 SGHNT and CDR2 YENEEA. V gave up 6 bases and J gave up 5 bases, with 13 bases separating them. The CDR3 DNA reads TGTGCCAGCAGTTCTAGGGTAAGGGAGACCCAGTACTTC. It encodes CASSSRVRETQYF.

The chain is built from TRBV5-1 and TRBJ2-1; D is ambiguous. The germline V and J ends were trimmed by 0 bases and 0 bases, with 7 bases remaining between them. The CDR3 has 15 amino acids. Germline lookup yields CDR1 SGHRS and CDR2 YFSETQ. The CDR3 protein is CASSLAMSSYNEQFF. The CDR3 DNA reads TGCGCCAGCAGCTTGGCCATGAGCTCCTACAATGAGCAGTTCTTC. The full variable domain, with the rest looked up from reference TRBV5-1 and TRBJ2-1, is KAGVTQTPRYLIKTRGQQVTLSCSPISGHRSVSWYQQTPGQGLQFLFEYFSETQRNKGNFPGRFSGRQFSNSRSEMNVSTLELGDSALYLCASSLAMSSYNEQFFGPGTRLTVL.

The chain employs TRBV18 and TRBJ2-5; D might be TRBD1 or TRBD2, each matching 5 bases. The V gene's germline CDR1 is KGHSH and CDR2 LQKENI. Trimming pared 1 base from V and 5 bases from J, leaving 20 bases between. This CDR3 is built from 17 residues. Written as DNA, the CDR3 is TGTGCCAGCTCACCACGTGGTGGTACTGCATGGGGGGAGACCCAGTACTTC. It yields the protein CASSPRGGTAWGETQYF. Complete variable domain (other parts from reference TRBV18 and TRBJ2-5): NAGVMQNPRHLVRRRGQEARLRCSPMKGHSHVYWYRQLPEEGLKFMVYLQKENIIDESGMPKERFSAEFPKEGPSILRIQQVVRGDSAAYFCASSPRGGTAWGETQYFGPGTRLLVL.

This clone is medium-sized within its sample. The gene calls are TRBV7-2 and TRBJ2-7; 10 bases are a match to TRBD1. The CDR3 spans 15 residues. Germline CDR1 is SGHTA and CDR2 is FQGNSA. V was pared by 5 bases and J by 4 bases, with 8 bases of the junction left unmatched. The CDR3 protein is CASSKGTGDGYEQYF. The CDR3 DNA follows: TGTGCCAGCAGCAAAGGGACAGGGGACGGGTACGAGCAGTACTTC.

The chain carries TRBV9 and TRBJ2-1, with 13 bases aligning to TRBD2. This CDR3 contains 20 residues. V dropped 0 bases and J dropped 4; count of bases not matched to a gene: 13. CDR1 is SGDLS and CDR2 is YYNGEE in the germline V gene. The CDR3 DNA reads TGTGCCAGCAGCGTAGCGACTAGCGGGGGGCCTTCCCAGCTTTACAATGAGCAGTTCTTC. Amino acids: CASSVATSGGPSQLYNEQFF. The complete variable domain, with remaining parts taken from reference TRBV9 and TRBJ2-1, reads DSGVTQTPKHLITATGQRVTLRCSPRSGDLSVYWYQQSLDQGLQFLIQYYNGEERAKGNILERFSAQQFPDLHSELNLSSLELGDSALYFCASSVATSGGPSQLYNEQFFGPGTRLTVL.

The chain links TRBV7-2 to TRBJ2-2; D possibly corresponds to TRBD1 (5 bases). Germline V lookup: CDR1 SGHTA, CDR2 FQGNSA. With 6 bases removed from V and 7 bases from J, the gap between germline ends came to 21 bases. The CDR3 extends over 16 amino acids. In nucleotides, the CDR3 is TGTGCCAGCAGATTCTACGGGCCACAGGTCGTCGGGGAGCTGTTTTTT. Amino acids: CASRFYGPQVVGELFF.

This chain links TRBV5-1 with TRBJ2-7, with 9 bases aligning to TRBD1. V trimming: 4 bases; J trimming: 5 bases; junction bases outside the gene matches: 7. This CDR3 comprises 14 residues. The germline V gene has CDR1 SGHRS and CDR2 YFSETQ. The CDR3 protein is CASSRGQGGDEQYF. The CDR3 DNA is TGCGCCAGCAGCCGGGGACAGGGTGGCGACGAGCAGTACTTC.

The rearrangement joins TRBV9 to TRBJ1-1; D may be TRBD1 (5 bases). Between the trimmed V and J ends, which lost 0 bases and 0 bases, there was a span of 6 bases. The CDR3 runs to 14 residues. CDR1 and CDR2 from the germline V gene are SGDLS and YYNGEE. The CDR3 is CASSVEGLNTEAFF. The CDR3 coding sequence is TGTGCCAGCAGCGTAGAGGGACTGAACACTGAAGCTTTCTTT.

V gene TRBV4-2 combines with J gene TRBJ2-3; the D is unclear. The V end lost 0 bases, the J end lost 2 bases, and 6 bases lay between the germline ends. The germline V gene encodes CDR1 LGHNA and CDR2 YNFKEQ. The CDR3 sequence is 14 residues long. In DNA form, the CDR3 reads TGTGCCAGCAGCCAAGATCTGTACACAGATACGCAGTATTTT. It translates to CASSQDLYTDTQYF.

This chain uses TRBV15 with TRBJ2-3; possibly TRBD1 for D (5 bases). Germline-derived CDR1 and CDR2 are LNHNV and YYDKDF (reference sequence). This CDR3 spans 16 amino acids. V lost 0 bases, J lost 1 base, and 11 bases lay in between. The CDR3 here is CATSRDLQGGTDTQYF. The CDR3 region has the DNA TGTGCCACCAGCAGAGATCTTCAAGGGGGCACAGATACGCAGTATTTT. Full variable domain (rest looked up from reference TRBV15 and TRBJ2-3): DAMVIQNPRYQVTQFGKPVTLSCSQTLNHNVMYWYQQKSSQAPKLLFHYYDKDFNNEADTPDNFQSRRPNTSFCFLDIRSPGLGDTAMYLCATSRDLQGGTDTQYFGPGTRLTVL.

V usage is TRBV10-3 and J usage is TRBJ1-6; D ambiguous. Trimming stripped 9 bases from V and 5 bases from J, with 8 bases between. Germline CDR1 is ENHRY and CDR2 is SYGVKD. The CDR3 is 12 amino acids. As DNA, the CDR3 is TGTGCCATTGGACGGGATAATTCACCCCTCCACTTT. Protein: CAIGRDNSPLHF.

The rearrangement uses TRBV6-5 and TRBJ2-7; D possibly corresponds to TRBD1 (6 bases). Trimming cost V 2 bases and J 0 bases, with 11 bases left between them. The CDR3 covers 15 residues. CDR1 and CDR2 (germline): MNHEY, SVGAGI. The CDR3 DNA sequence: TGTGCCAGCAGTTACGGGGGCAGGACCTCCTACGAGCAGTACTTC. Its protein product is CASSYGGRTSYEQYF.

The chain combines TRBV5-6 with TRBJ2-3; the match to TRBD2 covers 7 bases. CDR1 and CDR2 (germline): SGHDT, YYEEEE. There are 17 residues in the CDR3. V shed 5 bases and J 2 bases; nucleotides not matched to a gene: 14. The CDR3 sequence: CASRSLGTTIPTDTQYF. The CDR3 DNA is TGTGCCAGCAGATCCCTTGGGACTACAATACCCACAGATACGCAGTATTTT.

This clone is a singleton in its sample. This chain joins TRBV5-1 and TRBJ2-5, with D uncertain. The CDR3 totals 14 residues. Germline CDR1 and CDR2: SGHRS and YFSETQ. V lost 0 bases and J 5 bases, leaving 11 bases between the germline ends. DNA for the CDR3: TGCGCCAGCAGCTTGGCCCTGGGGTCGGAGACCCAGTACTTC. Translating it yields CASSLALGSETQYF.

This clone appeared a few times. This chain connects TRBV5-6 to TRBJ1-6, with D tentatively TRBD1 (5 bases). CDR1 and CDR2 from the germline V gene are SGHDT and YYEEEE. The CDR3 sequence is 15 residues long. With 3 bases removed from V and 8 bases from J, the gap between germline ends came to 15 bases. CDR3 nucleotide sequence: TGTGCCAGCAGCTATAGACAGAGATTTGATTCACCCCTCCACTTT. The encoded protein is CASSYRQRFDSPLHF.

The chain links TRBV7-9 to TRBJ1-1; a possible D gene is TRBD1 (6 bases). The V and J ends lost 5 bases and 0 bases respectively, with 13 bases between them. This CDR3 contains 15 residues. Germline CDR1 is SEHNR and CDR2 is FQNEAQ (reference sequence). The CDR3 DNA reads as TGTGCCAGCAGCCCATGGGACACCTTGAACACTGAAGCTTTCTTT. It is translated as CASSPWDTLNTEAFF.

The rearrangement links TRBV29-1 to TRBJ2-5; D possibly corresponds to TRBD2 (6 bases). Germline V gives CDR1 SQVTM, CDR2 ANQGSEA. The length of the CDR3 is 14 residues. The V and J ends lost 2 bases and 7 bases respectively, with 17 bases between them. The CDR3 sequence is CSVEWMRGLGTQYF. As DNA, the CDR3 is TGCAGCGTTGAATGGATGCGGGGACTCGGGACCCAGTACTTC. The full variable domain, completed using reference TRBV29-1 and TRBJ2-5, is SAVISQKPSRDICQRGTSLTIQCQVDSQVTMMFWYRQQPGQSLTLIATANQGSEATYESGFVIDKFPISRPNLTFSTLTVSNMSPEDSSIYLCSVEWMRGLGTQYFGPGTRLLVL.

This chain uses TRBV7-9 with TRBJ2-7; tentative D call: TRBD1 (6 bases). This CDR3 contains 11 residues. CDR1 SEHNR and CDR2 FQNEAQ come from the germline V gene (reference sequence). The ends were cut back, 3 bases at V and 7 bases at J, with 7 bases in the middle. Written as DNA, the CDR3 is TGTGCCAGCAGCTTTCAGGGGGAGCAGTACTTC. It encodes CASSFQGEQYF.

With regard to this clone: Other nucleotide sequences in the sample specify the same CDR3. This chain uses TRBV5-1 with TRBJ2-2; 7 bases match TRBD1. The CDR3 covers 13 residues. Germline CDR1 reads SGHRS; CDR2 reads YFSETQ. Unmatched junction bases numbered 2, after V lost 3 bases and J lost 6 bases. DNA of the CDR3: TGCGCCAGCAGCTCCACAGGGGCCGGGGAGCTGTTTTTT. Protein sequence: CASSSTGAGELFF.

Worth noting for this clone: Other DNA sequences in this sample translate to the same CDR3. The gene calls are TRBV27 and TRBJ2-7, with TRBD1 matching 9 bases. CDR1 MNHEY and CDR2 SMNVEV come from the germline V gene (reference sequence). Trimming took 6 bases from V and 4 from J; bases not matched to a gene: 13. The CDR3 is made up of 16 amino acids. As DNA, the CDR3 is TGTGCCAGCAGCAAGACTACCGGGACAGGGCCTTACGAGCAGTACTTC. It translates to CASSKTTGTGPYEQYF.